These T cell receptor beta chains were read from a single sample in a study of blood T cell repertoires in COVID-19. The table came from immunoSEQ multiplex PCR; TCRdb's copy has only in-frame clones and leaves some out. Altogether about 44,000 clones are present, 82% being singletons, with the ten largest covering about 4%. Material: peripheral blood. The receptors stem from a woman aged 65 to 85 with acute or convalescent COVID-19. Each CDR3 is given without its conserved first and last residue. Fields, in order: D gene, J gene, clone size, V gene, CDR3 protein. A D gene is named only where the DNA matches it firmly. Expanded clones get a size class; other rows say once, few or many, or leave the size out.

>.|TRBJ1-3|.|TRBV6-5
ASSYSRGLAGNTIY
>.|TRBJ2-2|.|TRBV3-1/TRBV3-2
ASSYAGTGELF
>TRBD1|TRBJ1-1|.|TRBV28
ASSLGQGADTEAF
>TRBD2|TRBJ2-3|once|TRBV15
ATSRLAGATDTQY
>.|TRBJ2-7|.|TRBV28
ASSFTGVGEQY
>.|TRBJ2-2|.|TRBV12-3/TRBV12-4
ASREVLTGELF
>.|TRBJ2-5|.|TRBV7-2
ASSLAFGRETQY
>.|TRBJ2-3|.|TRBV19
ASSTQGGTDTQY
>TRBD2|TRBJ2-1|few|TRBV5-1
ASKRTSGGNEQF
>TRBD1|TRBJ1-4|.|TRBV11-2
ASSITGGLNEKLF
>TRBD1|TRBJ1-5|.|TRBV7-9
ASSFGTDNQPQH
>.|TRBJ2-7|once|TRBV5-4
ASSSTYEQY
>TRBD2|TRBJ2-3|.|TRBV5-1
ASSSLAGGTDTQY
>TRBD1|TRBJ1-4|.|TRBV2
ASSRQGANEKLF
>TRBD2|TRBJ2-7|.|TRBV5-1
ASSQTTTSGNYEQY
>.|TRBJ1-2|few|TRBV28
ASSFRGSLGSPNYGYT
>TRBD2|TRBJ2-7|.|TRBV4-1
ASSQDATSGYSYEQY